This TCR beta chain is from a study of siplizumab effects on memory and regulatory T cells (dated by TCRdb to the late 2010s). For the wider study: The effect of the anti-CD2 antibody siplizumab on alloreactive T-cell subsets was examined in allogeneic mixed lymphocyte reactions constructed from human PBMCs. The paper's findings and limits, for the study overall: Because sequences below about 10^-5 frequency were poorly captured, only a minor fraction of alloreactive clones could be mapped to unstimulated subsets. The cumulative frequency of alloreactive sequences traceable to unstimulated CD4+ memory T cells was significantly reduced by siplizumab. Roughly 80-96% of proliferating CD4+ or CD8+ clones could not be assigned a naive or memory phenotype. Whether proliferating Tregs from siplizumab cultures actually had suppressive function was not functionally confirmed. Unstimulated naive T cells appeared more diverse than memory T cells, and naive cells seemed to contribute substantially to the alloresponse. Among mappable alloreactive CD4+ clones, an average Treg-derived fraction of almost 70% was observed with siplizumab, compared with less than 35% in control reactions.

On this clone: Its antigen remains unidentified. No qualities accompany the bases; no much larger clone lies one base away.

In a few donor pairs, further sequencing was done on unstimulated CD8+ naive, CD4+ memory, CD8+ TEMRA, CD4+ naive and CD8+ effector memory subsets. Sorted unstimulated T cells and proliferating T cells recovered from mixed lymphocyte reactions underwent TCRbeta CDR3 sequencing. Fresh whole blood from 9 to 11 HLA-typed healthy donors was used to isolate PBMCs. Library preparation was by the immunoSEQ multiplex PCR assay. The deep sequencing platform assayed approximately 100,000 TCR templates per sample. Genomic DNA extracted from sorted T cells was the material used for TCRbeta CDR3 sequencing. As for how the authors treated the data: Clonal analysis of TCRbeta CDR3 data was done in the R programming language. Comparing unstimulated samples against CFSE-low samples taken after the reaction was how alloreactive CD4+ and CD8+ clones were defined. Alloreactive CD4+ clones were assigned to regulatory or non-regulatory origin by matching sequences to sorted unstimulated Treg and non-Treg repertoires. Imported from immuneACCESS, the table was reduced by TCRdb to in-frame sequences with V and J called. These copies leave out some clones; in studies compared against another copy, an unresolved V gene accounts for under half, and the cause of the remainder is not known. That table furnishes V, J and clone size, whereas the DNA furnished D and trimming. The sample table shows about 55,000 clones, and 95% to 98% are seen once. The biggest ten clones account for 0.55% to 0.65% of the sample.

The junction carries 8 bases between V and J, which are trimmed by 1 base and 7 bases respectively. CDR1 is given as LNHDA and CDR2 as SQIVND, both from the germline V gene (reference sequence). The CDR3, from cysteine to phenylalanine, totals 13 residues. Left in the record is the CDR3 DNA by itself, 39 bases read in frame from the first base. The sequence was obtained from a human donor in good health. The chain links TRBV19 with TRBJ2-1; the D gene is perhaps TRBD2, on 5 matching bases. Input material: naive CD4+ T cells sorted from blood. What the cell subset or site label conveys for this sample: unstimulated naive T cells. The DNA sequence is as follows: TGTGCCAGTAGTATAGTCACGGGGAATGAGCAGTTCTTC. Its coded protein is CASSIVTGNEQFF.